In its sample, the clone carrying this TCR beta chain ranks as medium-sized (0.01 to 0.1%). Its antigen is currently unknown. This sample was taken from a study of sequential checkpoint blockade in melanoma. Turning to the study itself: Maintenance nivolumab came after either treatment sequence.

The CDR3 loop spans 14 amino acids. In germline, CDR1 is LNHDA, CDR2 SQIVND (reference sequence). The V end was cut by 5 bases, the J end by 7 bases, with 14 bases between. General study points: Response in arm A was associated with pretreatment TIL clonality.

Treatment of the sample: randomized to nivolumab then ipilimumab (arm A) or the reverse (arm B). The repertoire was sequenced with immunoSEQ multiplex PCR; TCRdb's copy has only in-frame clones and lacks some. The table records approximately 2,700 clones, 18% of them present only once. The origin of this receptor is a human donor with melanoma. The chain uses TRBV19 and TRBJ1-4; D not certain. Sequencing used tumor tissue (inferred from file names), obtained from a patient given nivolumab and ipilimumab in sequence. This CDR3 reads CASSPRREVEKLFF. CDR3 nucleotides: TGTGCCAGTAGTCCGCGGCGAGAGGTTGAAAAACTGTTTTTT. Variable domain in full (rest from reference TRBV19 and TRBJ1-4): DGGITQSPKYLFRKEGQNVTLSCEQNLNHDAMYWYRQDPGQGLRLIYYSQIVNDFQKGDIAEGYSVSREKKESFPLTVTSAQKNPTAFYLCASSPRREVEKLFFGSGTQLSVL.